The clone carrying this T cell receptor (beta chain) was picked up a small number of times. Its target is not known. Next came a second PCR, run for 7 to 11 cycles, which used a sample-barcoded 5' primer along with a J-beta primer mix. TCRdb re-called the 5' RACE reads through MiXCR, storing one row per CDR3 protein. The sample shows under 850,000 distinct CDR3 sequences, around 36% of them seen only once. J lost 1 base, V lost 1 base, and 4 bases had no gene match. The length of the CDR3 is 17 residues. Germline V gene lookup returns CDR1 SGHTA and CDR2 FQGNSA. The data were taken from a study of blood T cells in healthy people across ages. Researchers collected 9 to 10 milliliters of peripheral blood from every single donor. Study results and caveats: Observed TCR beta diversity per million T cells went down as age went up. This fall followed a roughly linear course with age. Shifts in expanded clonotypes may have been confounded by donor CMV status, which was unknown.

The clonotype was recovered from a young man in good health. Material for sequencing was blood. The chain links TRBV7-2 to TRBJ2-5, with 12 bases fitting TRBD2. CDR3 region: CASSLGTSGARQETQYF. The CDR3 bases are TGTGCCAGCAGCTTAGGGACTAGCGGGGCCCGCCAAGAGACCCAGTACTTC.